A selection of T cell receptor beta chains follows, all from one sample in a study of response to subunit inactivated influenza vaccine. TCRdb redid the calling of the RT-PCR reads with MiXCR, one entry per CDR3 protein. The sample lists 550,000 to 800,000 distinct CDR3 sequences, roughly 13% occurring once. The source was PBMCs from blood, collected roughly 2 weeks before vaccination. The receptors were sampled from a man aged 45-65 years who received an inactivated influenza vaccine. Each CDR3 is given with its conserved first and last residue. D genes are given only for firm matches. Clone size appears in some rows only: once, few, many, or a class for an expanded clone.

>-|TRBJ1-1|TRBD1|14|TRBV20-1
TGCAGTGCTAACGACAGGGGGGGGACCACTGAAGCTTTCTTT
CSANDRGGTTEAFF
>few|TRBJ2-1|-|13|TRBV7-2
TGTGCCAGCAGCTCCGGACCCCACAATGAGCAGTTCTTC
CASSSGPHNEQFF
>-|TRBJ2-7|-|15|TRBV7-9
TGTGCCAGCAGCTTAAGACCGGGAGATGTCTACGAGCAGTACTTC
CASSLRPGDVYEQYF
>many|TRBJ2-5|-|14|TRBV5-1
TGCGCCAGCACCCAGGGTATGGTTGGAGAGACCCAGTACTTC
CASTQGMVGETQYF
>-|TRBJ2-3|TRBD2|17|TRBV10-3
TGTGCCATCAGTGAGTCGGGTAGCGGGGGGAGCACAGCTACGCAGTATTTT
CAISESGSGGSTATQYF
>-|TRBJ2-7|TRBD2|15|TRBV12-3/TRBV12-4
TGTGCCAGCAGTTTATGGGCTAGCGGGATTTACGAGCAGTACTTC
CASSLWASGIYEQYF
>few|TRBJ2-1|TRBD2|18|TRBV20-1
TGCAGTGCTGGGGGACTAGCGGGAGTGTCTAGCTCCTACAATGAGCAGTTCTTC
CSAGGLAGVSSSYNEQFF
>few|TRBJ2-5|-|16|TRBV5-1
TGCGCCAGCAGCTTGGCCCCCGGCGGGGCGCGGGAGACCCAGTACTTC
CASSLAPGGARETQYF
>few|TRBJ2-7|-|14|TRBV6-4
TGTGCCAGCAGTGGGATCCGGGGGTCCTACGAGCAGTACTTC
CASSGIRGSYEQYF
>-|TRBJ1-5|-|16|TRBV7-9
TGTGCCAGCAGCTTAATGGACAGATATAGCAATCAGCCCCAGCATTTT
CASSLMDRYSNQPQHF
>few|TRBJ1-1|-|15|TRBV12-3/TRBV12-4
TGTGCCAGCAGTTTATACTCAGGGCCCGACACTGAAGCTTTCTTT
CASSLYSGPDTEAFF
>-|TRBJ2-7|-|15|TRBV5-1
TGCGCCAGCAGCTTGTCGGCAGGCGATAACTACGAGCAGTACTTC
CASSLSAGDNYEQYF
>many|TRBJ2-1|-|15|TRBV12-3/TRBV12-4
TGTGCCAGCAGTCCCTCCGGGACCAAATACAATGAGCAGTTCTTC
CASSPSGTKYNEQFF
>-|TRBJ2-3|-|14|TRBV5-1
TGCGCCAGCAGCTTGGCCGACCCAACAGATACGCAGTATTTT
CASSLADPTDTQYF
>once|TRBJ2-1|-|15|TRBV5-1
TGCGCCAGCAGCTTGTTGGGCAGGGATGTCGATGAGCAGTTCTTC
CASSLLGRDVDEQFF
>many|TRBJ1-1|-|13|TRBV4-2
TGTGCCAGCAGCCAAGTTTCTGAGGCTGATGCTTTCTTT
CASSQVSEADAFF
>few|TRBJ2-5|-|15|TRBV11-2
TGTGCCAGCAGCTTAGATCAGTCGGCCGCGGAGACCCAGTACTTC
CASSLDQSAAETQYF